A single sample is the source of the 6 T cell receptor beta chains below, sequenced in a study of T cells in Graves' hyperthyroidism and ophthalmopathy. Amplified TCR beta CDR3 regions derived from RNA transcripts. The TCR CDR3 first-round RT-PCR relied on the HTBI primer set. One entry per CDR3 protein results from TCRdb running MiXCR on the multiplex PCR reads. The table shows some 250,000 distinct CDR3 sequences, with roughly 15% occurring only once. Source material: blood. The source of these receptors is a woman aged 40 to 55 with Graves' hyperthyroidism that later progressed to Graves' ophthalmopathy.

Comment on this clonotype: This may arise from a read error, as a much more abundant clone is one base away. The chain has TRBV28 and TRBJ2-7, with TRBD1 identical over 9 bases. The germline V gene has CDR1 MDHEN and CDR2 SYDVKM. The CDR3 loop spans 16 amino acids. DNA of the CDR3: TGTGCCAGCAGTTTCGGGACAGGGATAATTTCCTACGGGCAGTACTTC. Translated, it gives CASSFGTGIISYGQYF.

This clonotype was counted many times. The V and J genes are TRBV27 and TRBJ2-5, with D perhaps matching TRBD2 (5 bases). CDR3 length: 15 amino acids. Trimming stripped 8 bases from V and 4 bases from J, with 20 bases between. Germline lookup yields CDR1 MNHEY and CDR2 SMNVEV (reference sequence). The CDR3 DNA reads TGTGCCAGCTCGGCGGGCTCGGCCGTGGGAGAGACCCAGTACTTC. Translating it yields CASSAGSAVGETQYF.

In its sample, this clonotype was seen a few times. V is TRBV10-3 and J is TRBJ2-1, with D possibly matching TRBD2 (6 bases). Germline-derived CDR1 and CDR2 are ENHRY and SYGVKD. V dropped 2 bases and J dropped 7 bases, with 15 bases sitting between them. The CDR3 length is 15 residues. CDR3 protein: CAISEAAGLPNEQFF. The CDR3 DNA is TGTGCCATCAGTGAGGCGGCGGGACTCCCTAATGAGCAGTTCTTC.

This clonotype was seen at least ten times. The chain is built from TRBV10-2 and TRBJ2-7, with D possibly being TRBD2 (5 bases). The ends were cut back, 0 bases at V and 5 bases at J, with 11 bases in the middle. The CDR3 is 14 amino acids. Germline V lookup: CDR1 WSHSY, CDR2 SAAADI. Written as DNA, the CDR3 is TGCGCCAGCAGTGAGTCGACCGGGAACGACGAGCAGTACTTC. It encodes CASSESTGNDEQYF.

The sample holds many counts of this clonotype. The genes are TRBV28 and TRBJ2-3, with D maybe TRBD1 (5 bases). Germline V gene sequence: CDR1 MDHEN, CDR2 SYDVKM. The CDR3 extends over 14 amino acids. Trimming removed 2 bases at V and 5 bases at J, with 11 bases between. The chain's CDR3 is CASSLIRAQDTQYF. The CDR3, as DNA: TGTGCCAGCAGTTTAATCAGGGCCCAAGATACGCAGTATTTT. The whole variable domain, filled in from reference TRBV28 and TRBJ2-3, reads DVKVTQSSRYLVKRTGEKVFLECVQDMDHENMFWYRQDPGLGLRLIYFSYDVKMKEKGDIPEGYSVSREKKERFSLILESASTNQTSMYLCASSLIRAQDTQYFGPGTRLTVL.

The sample holds many counts of this clonotype. The gene calls are TRBV11-3 and TRBJ2-2; TRBD2 matches 14 bases. The J segment lost 1 base and the V segment lost 5 bases, leaving 3 bases of the junction unmatched. Germline CDR1 reads SGHNT; CDR2 reads YENEEA. CDR3 length: 17 amino acids. The CDR3 reads CASSPGLAGVNTGELFF. CDR3 nucleotide sequence: TGTGCCAGCAGCCCGGGACTAGCGGGAGTGAACACCGGGGAGCTGTTTTTT.